This T cell receptor beta chain was captured by sequencing in a study of blood T cell repertoires in COVID-19. Method: immunoSEQ multiplex PCR; TCRdb's copy keeps in-frame clones and lacks some. The table includes 200,000 to 300,000 clones, 84% detected once. In germline, CDR1 is SNHLY, CDR2 FYNNEI. CDR3 size: 16 residues. The V end was cut by 2 bases, the J end by 3 bases, with 14 bases between. The sequence was collected from a middle-aged man with acute or convalescent COVID-19. The source material was peripheral blood. This chain connects TRBV2 to TRBJ1-3, with unresolved D. CDR3 bases: TGTGCCAGCAGTGAATCCGTCCCACCGGTTGGAAACACCATATATTTT. Translated, it gives CASSESVPPVGNTIYF.